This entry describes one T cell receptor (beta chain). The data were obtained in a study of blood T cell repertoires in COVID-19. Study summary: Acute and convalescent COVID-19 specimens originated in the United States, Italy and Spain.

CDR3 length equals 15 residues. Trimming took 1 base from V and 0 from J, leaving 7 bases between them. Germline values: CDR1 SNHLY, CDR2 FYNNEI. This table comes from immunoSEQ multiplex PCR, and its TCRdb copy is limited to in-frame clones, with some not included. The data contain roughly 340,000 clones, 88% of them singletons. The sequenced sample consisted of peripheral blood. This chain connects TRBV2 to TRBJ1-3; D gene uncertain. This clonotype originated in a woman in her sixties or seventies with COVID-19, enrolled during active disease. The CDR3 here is CASSEGLPSGNTIYF. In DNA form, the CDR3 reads TGTGCCAGCAGTGAAGGACTCCCCTCTGGAAACACCATATATTTT.